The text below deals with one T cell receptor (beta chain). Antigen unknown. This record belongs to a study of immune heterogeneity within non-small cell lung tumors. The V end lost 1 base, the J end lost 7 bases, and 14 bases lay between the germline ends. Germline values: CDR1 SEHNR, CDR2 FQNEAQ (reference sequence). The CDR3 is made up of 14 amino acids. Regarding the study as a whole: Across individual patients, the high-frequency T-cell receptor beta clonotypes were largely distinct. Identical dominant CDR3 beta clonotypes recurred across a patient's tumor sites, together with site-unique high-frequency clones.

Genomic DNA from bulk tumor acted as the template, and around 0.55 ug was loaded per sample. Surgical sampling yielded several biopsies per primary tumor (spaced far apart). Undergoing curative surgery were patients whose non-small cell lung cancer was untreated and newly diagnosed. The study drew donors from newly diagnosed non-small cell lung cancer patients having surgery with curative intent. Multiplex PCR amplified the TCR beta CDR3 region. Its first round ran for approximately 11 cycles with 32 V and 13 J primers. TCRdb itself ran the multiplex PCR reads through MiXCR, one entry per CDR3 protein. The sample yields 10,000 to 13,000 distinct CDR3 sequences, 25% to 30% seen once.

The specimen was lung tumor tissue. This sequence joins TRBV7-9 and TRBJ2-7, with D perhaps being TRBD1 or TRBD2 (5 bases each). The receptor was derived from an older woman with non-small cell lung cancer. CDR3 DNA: TGTGCCAGCAGCTTAGGAGGGAAGGGGCGAGAGCAGTACTTC. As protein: CASSLGGKGREQYF.